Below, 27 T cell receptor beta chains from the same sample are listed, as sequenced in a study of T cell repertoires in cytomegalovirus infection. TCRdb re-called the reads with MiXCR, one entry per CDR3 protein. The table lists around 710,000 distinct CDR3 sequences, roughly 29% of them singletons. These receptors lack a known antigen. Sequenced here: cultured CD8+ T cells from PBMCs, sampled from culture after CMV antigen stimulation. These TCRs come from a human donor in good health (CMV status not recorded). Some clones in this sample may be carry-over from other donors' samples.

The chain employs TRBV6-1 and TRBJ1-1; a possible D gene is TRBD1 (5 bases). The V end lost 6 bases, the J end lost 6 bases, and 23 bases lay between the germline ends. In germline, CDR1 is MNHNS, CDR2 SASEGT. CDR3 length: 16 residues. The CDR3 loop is CASRPSVRDFEPEAFF. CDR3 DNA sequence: TGTGCCAGCAGACCTTCAGTCCGGGACTTTGAGCCTGAAGCTTTCTTT.

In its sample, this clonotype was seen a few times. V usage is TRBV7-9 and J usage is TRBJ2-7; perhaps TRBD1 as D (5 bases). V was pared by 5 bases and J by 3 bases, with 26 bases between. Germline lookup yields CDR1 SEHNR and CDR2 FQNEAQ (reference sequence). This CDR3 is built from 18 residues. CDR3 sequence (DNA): TGTGCCAGCAGCGGAAATGGGGTGGACAACCCAGCTCTCTACGAGCAGTACTTC. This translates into CASSGNGVDNPALYEQYF.

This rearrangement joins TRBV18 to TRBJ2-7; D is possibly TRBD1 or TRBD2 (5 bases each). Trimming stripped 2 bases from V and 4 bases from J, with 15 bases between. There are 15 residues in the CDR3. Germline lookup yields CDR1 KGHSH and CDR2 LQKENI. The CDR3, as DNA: TGTGCCAGCTCACCAGGACGGGTGGGGGATTACGAGCAGTACGTC. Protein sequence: CASSPGRVGDYEQYV.

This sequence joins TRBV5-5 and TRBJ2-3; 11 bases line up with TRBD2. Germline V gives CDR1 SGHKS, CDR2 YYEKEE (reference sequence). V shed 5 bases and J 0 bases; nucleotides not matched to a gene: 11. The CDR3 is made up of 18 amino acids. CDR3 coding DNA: TGTGCCAGCAGTTACACTAGCGGGGGCCCCATTAGCACAGATACGCAGTATTTT. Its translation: CASSYTSGGPISTDTQYF.

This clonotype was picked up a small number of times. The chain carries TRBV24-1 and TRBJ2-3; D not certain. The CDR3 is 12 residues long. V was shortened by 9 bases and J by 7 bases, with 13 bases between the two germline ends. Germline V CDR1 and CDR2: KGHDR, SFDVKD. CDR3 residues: CATDPSRNTQYF. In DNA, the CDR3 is TGTGCCACCGACCCTAGTAGGAATACGCAGTATTTT.

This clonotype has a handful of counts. The CDR3 loop is CASSSGRLEQFF. Written as DNA, the CDR3 is TGTGCCAGCAGTTCTGGCCGGCTTGAGCAGTTCTTC. This rearrangement joins TRBV12-3 or TRBV12-4 to TRBJ2-1; D unclear. Trimming removed 4 bases at V and 9 bases at J, with 10 bases between. This CDR3 has 12 amino acids.

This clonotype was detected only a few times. CDR3 DNA: TGTGCCAGCAGCCCCCGGACTTGGGGCGGGGAGCTGTTTTTT. Protein: CASSPRTWGGELFF. The chain links TRBV7-3 to TRBJ2-2; D possibly corresponds to TRBD2 (5 bases). The germline V gene encodes CDR1 SGHTA and CDR2 FQGTGA. The ends were cut back, 5 bases at V and 7 bases at J, with 14 bases in the middle. This CDR3 is 14 amino acids long. The full variable domain, its missing parts supplied by reference TRBV7-3 and TRBJ2-2, is GAGVSQTPSNKVTEKGKYVELRCDPISGHTALYWYRQSLGQGPEFLIYFQGTGAADDSGLPNDRFFAVRPEGSVSTLKIQRTERGDSAVYLCASSPRTWGGELFFGEGSRLTVL.

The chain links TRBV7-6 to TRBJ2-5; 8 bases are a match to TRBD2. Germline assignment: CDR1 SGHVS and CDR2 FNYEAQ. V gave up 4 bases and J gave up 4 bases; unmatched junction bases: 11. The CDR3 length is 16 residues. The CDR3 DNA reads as TGTGCCAGCAGCTCCCGGGGGGGGGGCGACAGAGAGACCCAGTACTTC. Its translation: CASSSRGGGDRETQYF. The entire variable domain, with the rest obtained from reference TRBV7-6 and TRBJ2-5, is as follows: GAGVSQSPRYKVTKRGQDVALRCDPISGHVSLYWYRQALGQGPEFLTYFNYEAQQDKSGLPNDRFSAERPEGSISTLTIQRTEQRDSAMYRCASSSRGGGDRETQYFGPGTRLLVL.

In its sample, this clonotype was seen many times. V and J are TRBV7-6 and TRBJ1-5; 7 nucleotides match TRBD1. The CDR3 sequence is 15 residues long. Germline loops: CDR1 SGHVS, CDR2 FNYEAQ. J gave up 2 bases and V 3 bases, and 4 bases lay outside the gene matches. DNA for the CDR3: TGTGCCAGCAGCTTCACAGGGGATGGCAATCAGCCCCAGCATTTT. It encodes CASSFTGDGNQPQHF.

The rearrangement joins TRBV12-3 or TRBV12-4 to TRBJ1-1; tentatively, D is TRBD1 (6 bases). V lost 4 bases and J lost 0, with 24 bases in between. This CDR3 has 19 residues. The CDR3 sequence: CASSWTLQGRLTLNTEAFF. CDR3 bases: TGTGCCAGCAGTTGGACCCTACAGGGACGGCTAACCTTGAACACTGAAGCTTTCTTT.

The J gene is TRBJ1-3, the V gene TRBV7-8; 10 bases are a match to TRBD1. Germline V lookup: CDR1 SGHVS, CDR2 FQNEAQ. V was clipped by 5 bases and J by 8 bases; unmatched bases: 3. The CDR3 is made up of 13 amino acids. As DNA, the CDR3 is TGTGCCAGCAGCGCGGACAGGGGGGACACCATATATTTT. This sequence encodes CASSADRGDTIYF.

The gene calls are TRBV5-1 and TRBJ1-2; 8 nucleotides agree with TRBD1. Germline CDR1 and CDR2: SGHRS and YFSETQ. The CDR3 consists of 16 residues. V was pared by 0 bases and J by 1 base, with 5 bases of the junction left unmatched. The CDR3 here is CASSLEGQELNYGYTF. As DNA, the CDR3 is TGCGCCAGCAGCTTGGAGGGACAGGAGCTTAACTATGGCTACACCTTC.

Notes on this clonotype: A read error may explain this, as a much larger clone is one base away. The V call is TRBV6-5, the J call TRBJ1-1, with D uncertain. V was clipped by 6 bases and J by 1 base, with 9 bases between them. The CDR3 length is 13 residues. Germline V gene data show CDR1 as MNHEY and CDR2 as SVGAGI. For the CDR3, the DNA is TGTGCCAGCAGGGTACAGACGAACACTGAAGCTTTCTTT. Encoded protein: CASRVQTNTEAFF.

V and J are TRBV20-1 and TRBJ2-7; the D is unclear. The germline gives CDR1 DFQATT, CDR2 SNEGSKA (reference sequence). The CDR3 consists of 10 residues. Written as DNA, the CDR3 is TGCAGCGCTGGTCCAGTCGAGCAGTACGTC. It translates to CSAGPVEQYV.

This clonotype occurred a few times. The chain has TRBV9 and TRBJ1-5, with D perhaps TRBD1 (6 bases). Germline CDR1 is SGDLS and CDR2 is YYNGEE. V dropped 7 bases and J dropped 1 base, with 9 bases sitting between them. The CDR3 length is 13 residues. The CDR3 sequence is CASAQGSNQPQHF. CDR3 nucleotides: TGTGCCAGCGCTCAGGGGAGCAATCAGCCCCAGCATTTT.

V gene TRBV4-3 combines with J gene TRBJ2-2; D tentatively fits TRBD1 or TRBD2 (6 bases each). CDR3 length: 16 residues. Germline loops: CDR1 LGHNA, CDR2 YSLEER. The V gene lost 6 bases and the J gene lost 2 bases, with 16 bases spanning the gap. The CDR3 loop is CASSPGAGQNTGELFF. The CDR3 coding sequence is TGCGCCAGCAGTCCGGGGGCGGGTCAAAACACCGGGGAGCTGTTTTTT.

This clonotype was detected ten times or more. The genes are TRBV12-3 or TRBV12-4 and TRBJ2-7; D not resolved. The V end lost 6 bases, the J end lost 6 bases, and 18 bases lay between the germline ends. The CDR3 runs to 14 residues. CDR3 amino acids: CASRRSNRLGEQYF. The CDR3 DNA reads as TGTGCCAGCAGGAGGAGTAACCGCCTTGGCGAGCAGTACTTC.

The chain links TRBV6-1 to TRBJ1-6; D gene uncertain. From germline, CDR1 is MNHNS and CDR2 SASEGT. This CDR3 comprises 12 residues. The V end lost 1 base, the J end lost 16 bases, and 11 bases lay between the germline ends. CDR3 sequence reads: CASSEGGGVLHF. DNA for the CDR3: TGTGCCAGCAGTGAAGGTGGTGGAGTACTCCACTTT.

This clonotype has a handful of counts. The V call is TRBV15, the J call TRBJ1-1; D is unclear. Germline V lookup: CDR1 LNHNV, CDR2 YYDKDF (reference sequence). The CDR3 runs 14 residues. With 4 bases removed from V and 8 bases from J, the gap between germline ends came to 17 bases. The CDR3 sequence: CATSIRRSFGEAFF. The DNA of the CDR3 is TGTGCCACCAGCATCCGGAGGTCGTTCGGGGAAGCTTTCTTT.

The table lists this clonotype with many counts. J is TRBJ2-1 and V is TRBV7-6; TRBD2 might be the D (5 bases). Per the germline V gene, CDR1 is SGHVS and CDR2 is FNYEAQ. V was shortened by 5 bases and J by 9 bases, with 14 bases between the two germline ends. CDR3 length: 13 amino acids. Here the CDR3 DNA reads TGTGCCAGCAGCGATGGACTGAATGCTGAGCAGTTCTTC. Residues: CASSDGLNAEQFF. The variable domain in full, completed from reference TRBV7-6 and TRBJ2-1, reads GAGVSQSPRYKVTKRGQDVALRCDPISGHVSLYWYRQALGQGPEFLTYFNYEAQQDKSGLPNDRFSAERPEGSISTLTIQRTEQRDSAMYRCASSDGLNAEQFFGPGTRLTVL.

CDR3 sequence reads: CSAFGRDNYGYTF. As DNA, the CDR3 is TGCAGCGCGTTTGGCAGGGACAACTATGGCTACACCTTC. V is TRBV29-1 and J is TRBJ1-2; a possible D gene is TRBD1 (5 bases). Between the trimmed V and J ends, which lost 7 bases and 2 bases, there was a span of 14 bases. Germline values: CDR1 SQVTM, CDR2 ANQGSEA. This CDR3 contains 13 residues. Looking up the rest from reference TRBV29-1 and TRBJ1-2 gives the full variable domain: SAVISQKPSRDICQRGTSLTIQCQVDSQVTMMFWYRQQPGQSLTLIATANQGSEATYESGFVIDKFPISRPNLTFSTLTVSNMSPEDSSIYLCSAFGRDNYGYTFGSGTRLTVV.

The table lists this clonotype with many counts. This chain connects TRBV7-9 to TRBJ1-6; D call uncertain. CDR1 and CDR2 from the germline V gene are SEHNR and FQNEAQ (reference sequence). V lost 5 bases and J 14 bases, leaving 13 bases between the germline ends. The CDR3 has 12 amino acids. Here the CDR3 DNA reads TGTGCCAGCAGCCTCGGGCCTCGGGCCCTCCACTTT. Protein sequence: CASSLGPRALHF.

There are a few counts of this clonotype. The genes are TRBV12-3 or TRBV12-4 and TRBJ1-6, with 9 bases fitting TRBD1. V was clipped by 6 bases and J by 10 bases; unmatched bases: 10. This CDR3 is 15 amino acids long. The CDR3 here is CASSNTGGLGSPLHF. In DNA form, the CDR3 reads TGTGCCAGCAGCAACACAGGGGGCTTGGGGTCACCCCTCCACTTT.

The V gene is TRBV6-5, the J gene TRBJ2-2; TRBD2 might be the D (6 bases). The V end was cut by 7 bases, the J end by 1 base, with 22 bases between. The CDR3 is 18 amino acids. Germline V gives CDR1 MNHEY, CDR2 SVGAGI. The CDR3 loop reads CASIFGGPTPKNTGELFF. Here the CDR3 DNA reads TGTGCCAGCATCTTCGGGGGACCCACACCAAAGAACACCGGGGAGCTGTTTTTT.

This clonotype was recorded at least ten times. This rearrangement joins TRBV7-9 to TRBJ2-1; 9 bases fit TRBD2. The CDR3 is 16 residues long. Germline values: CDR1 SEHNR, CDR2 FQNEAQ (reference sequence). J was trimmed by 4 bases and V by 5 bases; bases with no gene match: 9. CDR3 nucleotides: TGTGCCAGCAGCCTACAGGCGGGGGGGCCGTACAATGAGCAGTTCTTC. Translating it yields CASSLQAGGPYNEQFF.

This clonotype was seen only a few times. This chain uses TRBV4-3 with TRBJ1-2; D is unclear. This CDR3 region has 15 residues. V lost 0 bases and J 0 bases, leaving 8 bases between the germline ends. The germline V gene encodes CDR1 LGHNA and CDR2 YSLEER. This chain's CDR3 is CASSQDLPANYGYTF. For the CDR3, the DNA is TGCGCCAGCAGCCAAGATCTTCCGGCTAACTATGGCTACACCTTC.

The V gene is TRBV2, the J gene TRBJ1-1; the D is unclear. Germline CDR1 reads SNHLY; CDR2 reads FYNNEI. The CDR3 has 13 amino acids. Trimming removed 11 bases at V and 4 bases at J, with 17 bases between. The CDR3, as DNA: TGTGCCCCAGCGAGTGGGCCAGGCACTGAAGCTTTCTTT. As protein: CAPASGPGTEAFF.